These 24 T cell receptor beta chains came from one sample sequenced in a study of blood T cell repertoires in COVID-19. Assay: immunoSEQ multiplex PCR; the TCRdb copy retains only in-frame clones and omits some. The table includes roughly 300,000 clones, roughly 83% detected once. Sequenced: peripheral blood. The receptors here all came from a woman in her fifties or sixties with acute or convalescent COVID-19.

The chain carries TRBV3-1 (or the pseudogene TRBV3-2) and TRBJ1-1; possibly TRBD1 for D (5 bases). V lost 1 base, J lost 10 bases, and 13 bases lay in between. The CDR3 spans 13 residues. Germline CDR1 LGHDT, CDR2 YNNKEL (reference sequence). The CDR3 coding sequence is TGTGCCAGCAGCCAAGGACAGCTAGACGTAGCTTTCTTT. Protein sequence: CASSQGQLDVAFF.

V usage is TRBV10-3 and J usage is TRBJ2-1; 11 bases line up with TRBD2. Germline CDR1 ENHRY, CDR2 SYGVKD. J was trimmed by 8 bases and V by 6 bases; bases with no gene match: 21. The CDR3 is 19 amino acids. The CDR3 protein is CAIRGQRTSLAGGWDEQFF. The CDR3 DNA reads TGTGCCATCAGGGGACAACGCACCTCCCTAGCGGGAGGTTGGGATGAGCAGTTCTTC.

The J gene is TRBJ1-1, the V gene TRBV28; 10 bases match TRBD1. This CDR3 spans 13 amino acids. With 6 bases clipped from V and 4 bases from J, the junction kept 2 bases outside the gene matches. The V gene's germline CDR1 is MDHEN and CDR2 SYDVKM. The CDR3: CASRDRGSTEAFF. CDR3 nucleotide sequence: TGTGCCAGCAGGGACAGGGGGAGCACTGAAGCTTTCTTT.

This chain uses TRBV4-1 with TRBJ2-2, with TRBD1 matching 9 bases. The CDR3 covers 16 residues. The germline gives CDR1 MGHRA, CDR2 YSYEKL. J was trimmed by 1 base and V by 2 bases; bases with no gene match: 2. The CDR3 here is CASSQRGQGNTGELFF. The DNA of the CDR3 is TGCGCCAGCAGCCAAAGGGGACAGGGGAACACCGGGGAGCTGTTTTTT.

The chain uses TRBV5-1 and TRBJ1-6; TRBD1 might be the D (6 bases). There are 15 residues in the CDR3. Germline-derived CDR1 and CDR2 are SGHRS and YFSETQ. V was cut by 4 bases and J by 5 bases, with 13 bases left in between. The CDR3 loop reads CASSPSGQNNSPLHF. The CDR3 bases are TGCGCCAGCAGCCCCTCAGGACAGAATAATTCACCCCTCCACTTT. Supplemented by reference TRBV5-1 and TRBJ1-6, the full variable domain reads KAGVTQTPRYLIKTRGQQVTLSCSPISGHRSVSWYQQTPGQGLQFLFEYFSETQRNKGNFPGRFSGRQFSNSRSEMNVSTLELGDSALYLCASSPSGQNNSPLHFGNGTRLTVT.

The CDR3 here is CASSLQRAGTENEKLFF. The DNA for the CDR3 is TGTGCCAGCAGTTTACAGCGGGCCGGGACAGAGAATGAAAAACTGTTTTTT. J is TRBJ1-4 and V is TRBV28; 7 nucleotides line up with TRBD1. CDR1 and CDR2 (germline): MDHEN, SYDVKM. This CDR3 has 17 amino acids. Trimming removed 2 bases from V and 5 bases from J; junction bases left unmatched: 11.

This chain uses TRBV4-2 with TRBJ2-1, with 9 bases aligning to TRBD2. This CDR3 region has 15 residues. J lost 9 bases, V lost 0 bases, and 6 bases had no gene match. Per the germline V gene, CDR1 is LGHNA and CDR2 is YNFKEQ. The CDR3 protein is CASSQDGTSFGEQFF. In DNA form, the CDR3 reads TGTGCCAGCAGCCAAGATGGGACTAGCTTCGGTGAGCAGTTCTTC.

The chain combines TRBV28 with TRBJ2-7; 11 bases are a match to TRBD2. Germline V gives CDR1 MDHEN, CDR2 SYDVKM. This CDR3 comprises 15 residues. J gave up 2 bases and V 5 bases, and 5 bases lay outside the gene matches. The CDR3 loop reads CASSGTSGSPYEQYF. The CDR3 DNA reads TGTGCCAGCAGTGGAACTAGCGGGAGCCCCTACGAGCAGTACTTC.

The CDR3 DNA reads TGTGCCAGCAGTCCCCGACAGGGGGGGAGGGGTTTTATGAACACTGAAGCTTTCTTT. This sequence encodes CASSPRQGGRGFMNTEAFF. This sequence joins TRBV6-6 and TRBJ1-1; 9 bases align to TRBD1. The CDR3 length is 19 residues. Germline trimming cut 5 bases from V and 0 bases from J; bases unmatched to any gene: 16. Looked up from germline, CDR1 is MNHNY and CDR2 is SVGAGI (reference sequence).

This sequence joins TRBV27 and TRBJ2-7; TRBD2 matches 7 bases. J lost 3 bases, V lost 2 bases, and 4 bases had no gene match. CDR3 size: 14 residues. From germline, CDR1 is MNHEY and CDR2 SMNVEV (reference sequence). The CDR3 nucleotides are TGTGCCAGCAGTTTACGGTCGGGGGGCTACGAGCAGTACTTC. This gives the protein CASSLRSGGYEQYF.

The chain is built from TRBV5-5 and TRBJ2-1, with 8 bases that match TRBD1. CDR1 is SGHKS and CDR2 is YYEKEE in the germline V gene (reference sequence). The CDR3 is made up of 16 amino acids. V trimming: 4 bases; J trimming: 5 bases; junction bases outside the gene matches: 11. CDR3 residues: CASSAYSGGADNEQFF. Here the CDR3 DNA reads TGTGCCAGCAGCGCCTATTCAGGGGGCGCAGACAATGAGCAGTTCTTC.

The chain uses TRBV10-1 and TRBJ2-1, with 11 bases identical to TRBD2. This CDR3 spans 15 amino acids. Per the germline V gene, CDR1 is WNHNN and CDR2 is SYGVQD (reference sequence). Unmatched junction bases numbered 7, after V lost 5 bases and J lost 7 bases. The CDR3 protein is CASSILAGVRNEQFF. CDR3 in DNA: TGCGCCAGCAGTATACTAGCGGGAGTTCGGAATGAGCAGTTCTTC.

V gene TRBV7-2 combines with J gene TRBJ2-3, with a tentative D call TRBD2 (5 bases). CDR1 is SGHTA and CDR2 is FQGNSA in the germline V gene. The CDR3 sequence is 14 residues long. Trimming took off 1 base at V and 8 bases at J, with 13 bases between the two ends. This CDR3 is CASSLGGRRPTQYF. The CDR3 coding sequence is TGTGCCAGCAGCTTAGGCGGTCGGAGGCCTACGCAGTATTTT.

The rearrangement uses TRBV5-1 and TRBJ2-7, with 9 nucleotides matching TRBD1. From germline, CDR1 is SGHRS and CDR2 YFSETQ. V trimming: 4 bases; J trimming: 2 bases; junction bases outside the gene matches: 10. The CDR3 sequence is 16 residues long. Here the CDR3 reads CASSKTPGQGTYEQYF. DNA of the CDR3: TGCGCCAGCAGCAAAACTCCGGGACAGGGAACCTACGAGCAGTACTTC.

The chain couples TRBV29-1 to TRBJ2-5, with TRBD1 matching over 7 bases. The length of the CDR3 is 13 residues. V lost 6 bases, J lost 2 bases, and 6 bases stayed unmatched. Per the germline V gene, CDR1 is SQVTM and CDR2 is ANQGSEA. CDR3 DNA sequence: TGCAGCGTGCTGACAGGGTCACAAGAGACCCAGTACTTC. It codes for CSVLTGSQETQYF. Filled out from reference TRBV29-1 and TRBJ2-5, the complete variable domain reads SAVISQKPSRDICQRGTSLTIQCQVDSQVTMMFWYRQQPGQSLTLIATANQGSEATYESGFVIDKFPISRPNLTFSTLTVSNMSPEDSSIYLCSVLTGSQETQYFGPGTRLLVL.

V is TRBV27 and J is TRBJ2-3, with D possibly TRBD2 on 5 matching bases. This CDR3 is built from 14 residues. V was shortened by 5 bases and J by 6 bases, with 15 bases between the two germline ends. CDR1 is MNHEY, CDR2 SMNVEV, per germline (reference sequence). The CDR3 coding sequence is TGTGCCAGCAGTGACGGGATTACTCTGGATACGCAGTATTTT. It encodes CASSDGITLDTQYF.

This clone was recorded a few times. J is TRBJ2-7 and V is TRBV28, with D hard to call. CDR3 size: 13 residues. Germline CDR1 reads MDHEN; CDR2 reads SYDVKM. The germline V and J ends were trimmed by 2 bases and 3 bases, with 8 bases remaining between them. The CDR3 is CASSLRRVYEQYF. CDR3 DNA sequence: TGTGCCAGCAGTTTAAGGAGAGTCTACGAGCAGTACTTC.

V is TRBV21-1 and J is TRBJ2-5; TRBD2, as called in the table, went unchecked against the DNA. TRBV21-1 is flagged as a pseudogene. The CDR3 covers 17 residues. This CDR3 reads CASSGTSGIWYQETQYF. The CDR3 DNA sequence: TGTGCCAGCAGCGGGACTAGCGGGATTTGGTACCAAGAGACCCAGTACTTC.

The CDR3 protein is CASREGQAGEQYF. DNA for the CDR3: TGTGCCAGCAGAGAAGGACAGGCCGGAGAGCAGTACTTC. This chain uses TRBV5-6 with TRBJ2-7; 7 bases align to TRBD1. Trimming removed 5 bases from V and 7 bases from J; junction bases left unmatched: 9. Germline CDR1 SGHDT, CDR2 YYEEEE. This CDR3 is built from 13 residues.

Concerning this clone: This same CDR3 is encoded by further DNA sequences in the sample. The chain is built from TRBV27 and TRBJ1-1; 7 positions agree with TRBD1. The trim removed 3 bases at V and 4 bases at J, leaving 8 bases unmatched. CDR3 length equals 15 residues. The germline gives CDR1 MNHEY, CDR2 SMNVEV (reference sequence). The CDR3 loop reads CASSFIGGFSTEAFF. As DNA, the CDR3 is TGTGCCAGCAGTTTTATAGGGGGCTTTAGCACTGAAGCTTTCTTT.

The V and J genes are TRBV5-5 and TRBJ2-6; perhaps TRBD1 as D (6 bases). Trimming removed 9 bases at V and 0 bases at J, with 19 bases between. Germline assignment: CDR1 SGHKS and CDR2 YYEKEE (reference sequence). CDR3 length: 17 amino acids. The CDR3 nucleotides read TGTGCCACCACCCACCAACAGGGAAACTCTGGGGCCAACGTCCTGACTTTC. Its protein product is CATTHQQGNSGANVLTF.

The chain links TRBV19 to TRBJ2-3, with 9 bases lining up with TRBD2. This CDR3 comprises 14 residues. Unmatched junction bases numbered 3, after V lost 4 bases and J lost 4 bases. Germline V gene data show CDR1 as LNHDA and CDR2 as SQIVND (reference sequence). The CDR3 here is CASSSGRASDTQYF. DNA for the CDR3: TGTGCCAGTAGTAGCGGGAGGGCCTCAGATACGCAGTATTTT.

The chain links TRBV18 to TRBJ2-2; a possible D gene is TRBD1 (5 bases). The CDR3 runs 15 residues. In germline, CDR1 is KGHSH, CDR2 LQKENI. Deletions cut 3 bases from V and 2 bases from J, with 10 bases between. The CDR3 sequence: CASSPQTENTGELFF. The CDR3 coding sequence is TGTGCCAGCTCACCGCAGACAGAAAACACCGGGGAGCTGTTTTTT. Together with reference TRBV18 and TRBJ2-2, the CDR3 gives the full variable domain: NAGVMQNPRHLVRRRGQEARLRCSPMKGHSHVYWYRQLPEEGLKFMVYLQKENIIDESGMPKERFSAEFPKEGPSILRIQQVVRGDSAAYFCASSPQTENTGELFFGEGSRLTVL.

This clone was detected only a few times. The chain uses TRBV24-1 and TRBJ2-1; the D gene is possibly TRBD2 (6 bases). The V end was cut by 2 bases, the J end by 6 bases, with 16 bases between. The CDR3 contains 16 residues. CDR1 and CDR2 (germline): KGHDR, SFDVKD. The CDR3 sequence is CATSDSVGRKRNEQFF. The CDR3 DNA sequence: TGTGCCACCAGTGATTCCGTCGGGAGAAAACGCAATGAGCAGTTCTTC.